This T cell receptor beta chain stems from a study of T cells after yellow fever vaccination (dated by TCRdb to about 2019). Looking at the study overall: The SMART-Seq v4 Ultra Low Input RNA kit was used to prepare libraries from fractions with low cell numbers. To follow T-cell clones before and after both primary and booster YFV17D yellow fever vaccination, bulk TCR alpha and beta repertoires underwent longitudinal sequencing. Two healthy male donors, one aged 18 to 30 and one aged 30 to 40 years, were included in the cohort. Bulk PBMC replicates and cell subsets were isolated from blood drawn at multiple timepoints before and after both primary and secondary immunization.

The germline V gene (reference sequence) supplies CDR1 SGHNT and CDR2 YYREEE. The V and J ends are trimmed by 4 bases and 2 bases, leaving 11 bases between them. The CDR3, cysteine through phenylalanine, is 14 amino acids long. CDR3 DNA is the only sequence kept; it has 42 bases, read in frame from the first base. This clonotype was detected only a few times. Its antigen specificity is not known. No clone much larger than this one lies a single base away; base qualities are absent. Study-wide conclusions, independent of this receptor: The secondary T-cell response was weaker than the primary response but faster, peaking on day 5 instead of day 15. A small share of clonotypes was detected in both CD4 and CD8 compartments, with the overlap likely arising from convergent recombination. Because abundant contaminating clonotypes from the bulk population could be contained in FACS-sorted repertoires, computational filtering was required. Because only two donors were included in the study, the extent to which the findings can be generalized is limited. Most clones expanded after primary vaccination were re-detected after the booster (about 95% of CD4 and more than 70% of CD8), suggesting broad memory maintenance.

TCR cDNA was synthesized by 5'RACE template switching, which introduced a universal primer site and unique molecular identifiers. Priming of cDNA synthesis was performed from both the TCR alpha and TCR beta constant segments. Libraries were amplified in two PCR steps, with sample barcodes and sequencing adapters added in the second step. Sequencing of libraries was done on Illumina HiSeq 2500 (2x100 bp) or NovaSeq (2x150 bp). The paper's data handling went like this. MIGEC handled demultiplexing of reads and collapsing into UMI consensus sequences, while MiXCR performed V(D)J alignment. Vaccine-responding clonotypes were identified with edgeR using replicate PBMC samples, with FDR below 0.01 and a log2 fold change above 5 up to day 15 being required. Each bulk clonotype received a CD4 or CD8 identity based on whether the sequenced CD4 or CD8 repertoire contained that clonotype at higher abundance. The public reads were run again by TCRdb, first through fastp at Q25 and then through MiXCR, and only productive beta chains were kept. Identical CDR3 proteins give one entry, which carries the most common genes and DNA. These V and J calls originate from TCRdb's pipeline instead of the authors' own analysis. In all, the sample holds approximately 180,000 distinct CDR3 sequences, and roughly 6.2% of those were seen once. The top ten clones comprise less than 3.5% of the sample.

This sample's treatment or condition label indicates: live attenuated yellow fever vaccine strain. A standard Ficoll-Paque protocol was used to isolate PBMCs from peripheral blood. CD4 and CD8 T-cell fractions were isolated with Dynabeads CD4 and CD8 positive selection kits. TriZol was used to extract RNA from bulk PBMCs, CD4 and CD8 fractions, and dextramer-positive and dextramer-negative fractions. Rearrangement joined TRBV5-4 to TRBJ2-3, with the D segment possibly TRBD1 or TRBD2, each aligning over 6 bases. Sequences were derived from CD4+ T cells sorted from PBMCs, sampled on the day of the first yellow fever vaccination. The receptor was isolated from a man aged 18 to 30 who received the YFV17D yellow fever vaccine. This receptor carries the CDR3 CASSPGGHTDTQYF. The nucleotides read TGTGCCAGCAGCCCCGGGGGACACACAGATACGCAGTATTTT.